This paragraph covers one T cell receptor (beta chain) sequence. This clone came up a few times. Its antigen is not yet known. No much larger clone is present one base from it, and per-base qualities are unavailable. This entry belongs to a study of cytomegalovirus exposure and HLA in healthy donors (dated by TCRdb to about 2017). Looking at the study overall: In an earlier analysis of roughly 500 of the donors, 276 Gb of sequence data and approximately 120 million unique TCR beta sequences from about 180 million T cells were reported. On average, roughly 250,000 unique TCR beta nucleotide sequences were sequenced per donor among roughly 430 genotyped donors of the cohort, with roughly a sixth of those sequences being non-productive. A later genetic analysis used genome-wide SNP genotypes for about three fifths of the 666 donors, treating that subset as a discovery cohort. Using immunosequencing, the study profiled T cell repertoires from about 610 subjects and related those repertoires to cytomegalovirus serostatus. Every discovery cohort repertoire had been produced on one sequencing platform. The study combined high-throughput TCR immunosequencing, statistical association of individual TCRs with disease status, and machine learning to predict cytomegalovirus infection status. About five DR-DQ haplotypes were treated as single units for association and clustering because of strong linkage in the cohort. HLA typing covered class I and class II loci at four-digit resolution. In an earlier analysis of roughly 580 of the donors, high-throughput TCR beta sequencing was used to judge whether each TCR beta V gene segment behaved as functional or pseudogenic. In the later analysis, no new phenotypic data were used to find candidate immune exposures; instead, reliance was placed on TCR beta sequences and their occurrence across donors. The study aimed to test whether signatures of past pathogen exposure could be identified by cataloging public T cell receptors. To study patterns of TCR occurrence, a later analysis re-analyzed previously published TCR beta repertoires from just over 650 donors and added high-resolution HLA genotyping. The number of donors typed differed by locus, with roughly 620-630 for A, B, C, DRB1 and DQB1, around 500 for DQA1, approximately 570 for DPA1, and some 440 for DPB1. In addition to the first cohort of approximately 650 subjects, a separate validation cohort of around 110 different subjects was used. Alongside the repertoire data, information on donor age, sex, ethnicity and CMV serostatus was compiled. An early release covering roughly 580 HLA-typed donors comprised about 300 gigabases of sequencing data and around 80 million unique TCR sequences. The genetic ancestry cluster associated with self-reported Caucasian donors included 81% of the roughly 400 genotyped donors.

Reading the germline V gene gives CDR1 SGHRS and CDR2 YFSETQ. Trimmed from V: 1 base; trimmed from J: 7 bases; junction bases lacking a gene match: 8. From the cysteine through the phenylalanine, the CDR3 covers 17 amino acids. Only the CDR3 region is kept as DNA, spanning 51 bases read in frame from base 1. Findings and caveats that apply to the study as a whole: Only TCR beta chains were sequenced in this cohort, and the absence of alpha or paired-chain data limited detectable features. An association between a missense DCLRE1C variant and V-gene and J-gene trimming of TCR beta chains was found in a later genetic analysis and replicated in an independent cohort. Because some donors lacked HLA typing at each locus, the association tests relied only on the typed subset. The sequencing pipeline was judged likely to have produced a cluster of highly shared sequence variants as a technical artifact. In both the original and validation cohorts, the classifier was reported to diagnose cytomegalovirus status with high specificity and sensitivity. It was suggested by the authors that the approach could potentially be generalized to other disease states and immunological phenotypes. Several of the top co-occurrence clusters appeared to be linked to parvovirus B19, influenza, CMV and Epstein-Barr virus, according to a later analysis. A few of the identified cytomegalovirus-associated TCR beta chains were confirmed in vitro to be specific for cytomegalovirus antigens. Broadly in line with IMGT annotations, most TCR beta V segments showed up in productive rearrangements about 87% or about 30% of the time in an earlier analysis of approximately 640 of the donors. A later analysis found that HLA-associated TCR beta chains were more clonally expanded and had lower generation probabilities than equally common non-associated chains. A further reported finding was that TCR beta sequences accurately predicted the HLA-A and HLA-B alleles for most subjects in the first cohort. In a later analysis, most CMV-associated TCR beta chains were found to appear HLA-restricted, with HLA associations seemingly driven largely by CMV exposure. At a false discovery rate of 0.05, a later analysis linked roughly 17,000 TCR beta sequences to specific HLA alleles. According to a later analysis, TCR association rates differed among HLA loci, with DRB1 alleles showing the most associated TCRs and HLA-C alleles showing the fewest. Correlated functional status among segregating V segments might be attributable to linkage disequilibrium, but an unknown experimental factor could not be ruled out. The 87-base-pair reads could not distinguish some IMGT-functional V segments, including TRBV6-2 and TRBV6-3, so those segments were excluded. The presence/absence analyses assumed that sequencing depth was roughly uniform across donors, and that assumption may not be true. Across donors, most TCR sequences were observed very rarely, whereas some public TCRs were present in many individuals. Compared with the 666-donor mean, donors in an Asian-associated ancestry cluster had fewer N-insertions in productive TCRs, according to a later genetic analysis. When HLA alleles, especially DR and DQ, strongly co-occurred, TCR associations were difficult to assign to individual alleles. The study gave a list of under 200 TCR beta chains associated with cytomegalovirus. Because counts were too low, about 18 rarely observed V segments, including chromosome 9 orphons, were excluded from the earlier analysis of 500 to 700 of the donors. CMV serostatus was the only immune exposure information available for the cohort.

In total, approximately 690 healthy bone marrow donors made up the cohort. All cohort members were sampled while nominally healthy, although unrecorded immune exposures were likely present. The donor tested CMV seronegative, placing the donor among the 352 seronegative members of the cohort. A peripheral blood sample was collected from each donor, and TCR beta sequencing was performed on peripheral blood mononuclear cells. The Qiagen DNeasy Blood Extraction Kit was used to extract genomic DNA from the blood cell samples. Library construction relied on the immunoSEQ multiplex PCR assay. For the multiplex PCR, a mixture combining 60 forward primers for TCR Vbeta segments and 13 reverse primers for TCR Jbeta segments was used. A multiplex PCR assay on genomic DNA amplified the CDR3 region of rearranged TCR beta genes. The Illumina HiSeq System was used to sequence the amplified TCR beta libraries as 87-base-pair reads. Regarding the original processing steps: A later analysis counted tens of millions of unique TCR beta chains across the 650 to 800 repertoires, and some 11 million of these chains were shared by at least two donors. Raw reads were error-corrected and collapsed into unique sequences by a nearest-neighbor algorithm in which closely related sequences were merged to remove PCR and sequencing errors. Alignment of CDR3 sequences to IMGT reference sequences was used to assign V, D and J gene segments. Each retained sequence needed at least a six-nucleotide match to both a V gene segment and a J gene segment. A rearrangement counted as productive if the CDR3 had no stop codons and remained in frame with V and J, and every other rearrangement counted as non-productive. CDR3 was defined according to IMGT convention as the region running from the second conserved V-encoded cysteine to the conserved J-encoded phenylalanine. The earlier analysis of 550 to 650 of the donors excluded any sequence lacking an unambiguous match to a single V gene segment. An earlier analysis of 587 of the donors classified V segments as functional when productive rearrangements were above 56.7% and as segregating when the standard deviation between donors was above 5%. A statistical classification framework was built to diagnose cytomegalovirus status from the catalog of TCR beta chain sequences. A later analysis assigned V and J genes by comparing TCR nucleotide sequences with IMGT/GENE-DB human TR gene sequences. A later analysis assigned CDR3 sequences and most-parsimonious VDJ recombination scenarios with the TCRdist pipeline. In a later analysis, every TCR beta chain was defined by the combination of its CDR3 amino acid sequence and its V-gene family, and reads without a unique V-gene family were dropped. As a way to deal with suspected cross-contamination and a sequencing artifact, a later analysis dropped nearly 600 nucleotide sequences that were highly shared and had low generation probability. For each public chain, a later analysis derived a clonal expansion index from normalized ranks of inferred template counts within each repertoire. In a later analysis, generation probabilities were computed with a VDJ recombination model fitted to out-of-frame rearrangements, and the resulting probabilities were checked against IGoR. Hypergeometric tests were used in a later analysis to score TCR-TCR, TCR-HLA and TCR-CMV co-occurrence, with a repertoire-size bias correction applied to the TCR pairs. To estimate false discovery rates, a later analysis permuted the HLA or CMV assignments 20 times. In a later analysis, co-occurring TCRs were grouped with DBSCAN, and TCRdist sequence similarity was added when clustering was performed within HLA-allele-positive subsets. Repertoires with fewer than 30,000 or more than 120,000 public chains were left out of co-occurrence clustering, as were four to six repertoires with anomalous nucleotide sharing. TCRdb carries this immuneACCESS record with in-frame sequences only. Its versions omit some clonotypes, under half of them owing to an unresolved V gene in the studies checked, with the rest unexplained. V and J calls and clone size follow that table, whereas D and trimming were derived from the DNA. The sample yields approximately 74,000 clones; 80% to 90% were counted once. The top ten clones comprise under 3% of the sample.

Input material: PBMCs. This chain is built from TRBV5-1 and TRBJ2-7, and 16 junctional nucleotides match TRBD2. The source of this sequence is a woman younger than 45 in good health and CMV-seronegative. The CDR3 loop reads CASSLPQGLAGGKEQYF. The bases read TGCGCCAGCAGCTTGCCGCAGGGACTAGCGGGGGGGAAGGAGCAGTACTTC.